Listed below are T cell receptor beta chains from one sample, sequenced in a study of blood T cell repertoires in COVID-19. The assay was immunoSEQ multiplex PCR, and TCRdb's table has in-frame clones only and misses some. The sample holds about 270,000 clones, more than 70% seen once. Sample: peripheral blood. The receptors were sampled from a man of 80 years or more with acute or convalescent COVID-19. Each CDR3 is given without its conserved first and last residue. A D gene is named only where the DNA matches it firmly.

len,d_gene,v_gene,j_gene,CDR3aa
13,-,TRBV5-1,TRBJ2-3,ASSLGDRRTDTQY
13,TRBD1,TRBV2,TRBJ1-5,ASQTRQGGNQPQH
15,TRBD2,TRBV18,TRBJ2-1,ASSPGLAGLSYNEQF
13,TRBD2,TRBV5-1,TRBJ2-1,ASSLSLADYNEQF
10,-,TRBV5-1,TRBJ1-3,ASSLAGNTIY
13,-,TRBV5-1,TRBJ1-1,ASSLEGVGNTEAF
14,TRBD1,TRBV28,TRBJ1-2,ASSPTRRDRNYGYT
13,-,TRBV4-1,TRBJ2-7,ASSPMAGSEDEQY
15,TRBD1,TRBV7-2,TRBJ1-2,ASRHDRVSPPYNGYT
15,TRBD1,TRBV2,TRBJ2-7,ASSEVALDRVGYEQY
14,TRBD2,TRBV7-3,TRBJ2-3,ASSSTSGGSTDTQY
10,-,TRBV5-5,TRBJ2-1,ASSPLYNEQF
15,TRBD2,TRBV5-1,TRBJ2-2,ASSPRPGAGDTGELF
14,TRBD1,TRBV7-9,TRBJ1-2,ASSISTGQGISGYT
15,TRBD2,TRBV5-1,TRBJ2-5,ASSLVGTSGGKETQY
14,-,TRBV11-1,TRBJ2-7,ASSLSTRGRLGEQY
11,TRBD2,TRBV29-1,TRBJ2-1,SVRAGRGNEQF
13,-,TRBV5-1,TRBJ1-5,ASSLAGQPNQPQH
13,TRBD2,TRBV2,TRBJ2-7,ASTLTSGRSYEQY